These 20 T cell receptor beta chains came from one sample sequenced in a study of blood T cell repertoires in COVID-19 (dated by TCRdb to between 2020 and 2021). The protocol used for the library was the immunoSEQ multiplex PCR assay. TCRdb retrieved this table from immuneACCESS and kept in-frame rearrangements only. Not all clones are present; in checked studies, unresolved V genes account for under half, and no reason is known for the remainder. In this sample the table shows approximately 300,000 clones, more than 75% of which occur a single time. Around 1.5% of the sample belongs to the ten largest clones. Material: peripheral blood. The receptors derive from a woman aged 45-65 years with acute or convalescent COVID-19.

V and J are TRBV19 and TRBJ2-6; 7 nucleotides agree with TRBD1. Trimming at V came to 4 bases and at J to 2 bases, leaving 5 bases not matched to a gene. The CDR3 loop spans 16 amino acids. Looked up from germline, CDR1 is LNHDA and CDR2 is SQIVND (reference sequence). This CDR3 is CASSSHRGPGANVLTF. The CDR3 bases are TGTGCCAGTAGTAGTCACAGGGGACCTGGGGCCAACGTCCTGACTTTC.

The J gene is TRBJ2-3, the V gene TRBV7-9; TRBD2 aligns across 14 bases. The CDR3 has 19 amino acids. With V trimmed by 5 bases and J by 3 bases, 13 bases remained unmatched. Germline values: CDR1 SEHNR, CDR2 FQNEAQ (reference sequence). This chain's CDR3 is CASSLGTSGSVRFTDTQYF. Here the CDR3 DNA reads TGTGCCAGCAGCCTTGGGACTAGCGGGAGTGTGAGGTTTACAGATACGCAGTATTTT.

The chain has TRBV11-2 and TRBJ2-7, with 7 nucleotides matching TRBD2. CDR3 length: 14 residues. V gave up 6 bases and J gave up 4 bases; unmatched junction bases: 9. Per germline, CDR1 SGHAT and CDR2 FQNNGV. CDR3 loop: CASRMTLGGYEQYF. DNA of the CDR3: TGTGCCAGCAGGATGACACTGGGGGGGTACGAGCAGTACTTC.

The chain links TRBV5-6 to TRBJ2-7, with a weak D call TRBD2 (7 bases). The CDR3 totals 18 residues. In germline, CDR1 is SGHDT, CDR2 YYEEEE. Trimming stripped 1 base from V and 5 bases from J, with 25 bases between. The CDR3 reads CASSLYVGVGGPPHEQYF. Written as DNA, the CDR3 is TGTGCCAGCAGCTTGTATGTCGGTGTCGGGGGGCCCCCCCACGAGCAGTACTTC. The complete variable domain, with remaining parts taken from reference TRBV5-6 and TRBJ2-7, reads DAGVTQSPTHLIKTRGQQVTLRCSPKSGHDTVSWYQQALGQGPQFIFQYYEEEERQRGNFPDRFSGHQFPNYSSELNVNALLLGDSALYLCASSLYVGVGGPPHEQYFGPGTRLTVT.

The CDR3 loop reads CASSSTGNTGELFF. CDR3 DNA sequence: TGTGCCAGCAGCTCGACAGGGAACACCGGGGAGCTGTTTTTT. The chain carries TRBV7-2 and TRBJ2-2; the D gene is possibly TRBD1 (6 bases). The germline CDR1 and CDR2 sequences are SGHTA and FQGNSA. V was trimmed by 4 bases and J by 1 base, leaving 7 bases between them. The CDR3 totals 14 residues.

The CDR3, as DNA: TGTGCCACGGGGGGTAGCGGGGCGGCAGATACGCAGTATTTT. Translated, it gives CATGGSGAADTQYF. The chain joins TRBV24-1 to TRBJ2-3; 8 nucleotides line up with TRBD2. Trimming cost V 10 bases and J 4 bases; bases outside gene matches: 9. The CDR3 is 14 residues long. Germline assignment: CDR1 KGHDR and CDR2 SFDVKD.

This clone was seen just once. The chain has TRBV28 and TRBJ1-4; a possible D gene is TRBD1 (6 bases). CDR1 MDHEN and CDR2 SYDVKM come from the germline V gene. With 6 bases removed from V and 6 bases from J, the gap between germline ends came to 20 bases. This CDR3 contains 16 residues. The CDR3 sequence: CASSSGGQGLDEKLFF. CDR3 in DNA: TGTGCCAGCAGCTCGGGTGGGCAGGGGTTAGATGAAAAACTGTTTTTT.

This clone was seen only once. This chain joins TRBV6-5 and TRBJ2-5; 8 bases match TRBD2. The CDR3 has 15 amino acids. Germline V lookup: CDR1 MNHEY, CDR2 SVGAGI. V lost 6 bases to trimming and J lost 1 base; unmatched junction nucleotides: 7. This CDR3 is CASSPPGRVQETQYF. CDR3 nucleotides: TGTGCCAGCAGCCCACCCGGGAGGGTCCAAGAGACCCAGTACTTC.

This sequence joins TRBV20-1 and TRBJ1-2, with D uncertain. The germline V gene has CDR1 DFQATT and CDR2 SNEGSKA (reference sequence). The CDR3 sequence is 11 residues long. The V end lost 3 bases, the J end lost 7 bases, and 9 bases lay between the germline ends. The DNA for the CDR3 is TGCAGTGCTAGGGGGAGAAGTGGCTACACCTTC. It yields the protein CSARGRSGYTF.

This chain uses TRBV6-5 with TRBJ2-5; no reliable D call. The CDR3 runs to 15 residues. Trimming shortened V by 6 bases and J by 0 bases, and 14 bases separated the two germline ends. CDR1 MNHEY and CDR2 SVGAGI come from the germline V gene. The CDR3 loop reads CASSFYTNYQETQYF. As DNA, the CDR3 is TGTGCCAGCAGCTTCTATACGAATTACCAAGAGACCCAGTACTTC.

The chain combines TRBV3-1 (or the pseudogene TRBV3-2) with TRBJ2-1, with TRBD2 matching 9 bases. The J segment lost 4 bases and the V segment lost 4 bases, leaving 5 bases of the junction unmatched. Germline values: CDR1 LGHDT, CDR2 YNNKEL (reference sequence). The CDR3 is 15 residues long. The CDR3 region is CASSPREGRYNEQFF. In DNA form, the CDR3 reads TGTGCCAGCAGCCCGCGGGAGGGCCGGTACAATGAGCAGTTCTTC.

This sequence joins TRBV9 and TRBJ1-6, with 9 bases identical to TRBD1. CDR1 and CDR2 (germline): SGDLS, YYNGEE. CDR3 length: 15 residues. V was pared by 4 bases and J by 10 bases, with 9 bases of the junction left unmatched. Written as DNA, the CDR3 is TGTGCCAGCAGCTCAGTGGGACAGGGAAGGTCACCCCTCCACTTT. It translates to CASSSVGQGRSPLHF.

This chain connects TRBV19 to TRBJ1-1, with 7 bases that match TRBD1. The V gene's germline CDR1 is LNHDA and CDR2 SQIVND (reference sequence). With V trimmed by 3 bases and J by 8 bases, 3 bases remained unmatched. The CDR3 sequence is 12 residues long. CDR3 amino acids: CASSIGTEEAFF. The CDR3 DNA follows: TGTGCCAGTAGTATTGGGACAGAAGAAGCTTTCTTT.

This clone was counted a few times. V gene TRBV2 combines with J gene TRBJ2-1; perhaps TRBD1 as D (5 bases). The germline gives CDR1 SNHLY, CDR2 FYNNEI. This CDR3 contains 18 residues. Trimming took 8 bases from V and 0 from J, leaving 23 bases between them. The CDR3 region has the DNA TGTGCCAGCCCCACCACTCCGATCGACAGCAGCTCCTACAATGAGCAGTTCTTC. As protein: CASPTTPIDSSSYNEQFF.

The chain uses TRBV11-3 and TRBJ2-5, with 8 positions matching TRBD2. The CDR3 spans 14 residues. Germline V gene data show CDR1 as SGHNT and CDR2 as YENEEA. Trimming cost V 5 bases and J 1 base; bases outside gene matches: 3. The CDR3 here is CASSGTSGQETQYF. CDR3 nucleotides: TGTGCCAGCAGCGGAACTAGCGGCCAAGAGACCCAGTACTTC.

The chain is built from TRBV6-5 and TRBJ1-1, with 7 bases fitting TRBD1. The CDR3 consists of 13 residues. The junction had 5 bases not matched to a gene; V was cut back by 8 bases and J by 2 bases. CDR1 is MNHEY, CDR2 SVGAGI, per germline. The CDR3 loop reads CASRDRSNTEAFF. DNA for the CDR3: TGTGCCAGCCGGGACAGATCAAACACTGAAGCTTTCTTT.

The rearrangement links TRBV19 to TRBJ2-2; TRBD1 aligns across 9 bases. The length of the CDR3 is 16 residues. V was clipped by 9 bases and J by 3 bases; unmatched bases: 11. In germline, CDR1 is LNHDA, CDR2 SQIVND (reference sequence). CDR3 amino acids: CASVKGGTGYTGELFF. DNA of the CDR3: TGTGCCAGCGTAAAGGGAGGGACAGGGTACACCGGGGAGCTGTTTTTT.

This sequence joins TRBV3-1 (or the pseudogene TRBV3-2) and TRBJ1-2; D not resolved. The germline CDR1 and CDR2 sequences are LGHDT and YNNKEL (reference sequence). V was clipped by 4 bases and J by 5 bases, with 11 bases between them. The length of the CDR3 is 13 residues. The CDR3, as DNA: TGTGCCAGCAGCCCTTTAGAGGGTTATGGCTACACCTTC. It specifies CASSPLEGYGYTF.

CDR3 DNA: TGTGCCAGCAGCTTAGATTCCAGGTACAATGAGCAGTTCTTC. Its protein is CASSLDSRYNEQFF. The chain employs TRBV7-9 and TRBJ2-1; the D is unclear. V shed 1 base and J shed 4 bases, with 8 bases lying between them. This CDR3 spans 14 amino acids. In germline, CDR1 is SEHNR, CDR2 FQNEAQ (reference sequence). The full variable domain, its missing parts supplied by reference TRBV7-9 and TRBJ2-1, is DTGVSQNPRHKITKRGQNVTFRCDPISEHNRLYWYRQTLGQGPEFLTYFQNEAQLEKSRLLSDRFSAERPKGSFSTLEIQRTEQGDSAMYLCASSLDSRYNEQFFGPGTRLTVL.

V gene TRBV19 combines with J gene TRBJ2-7, with 8 bases that match TRBD1. The V gene end was trimmed by 5 bases and the J gene end by 3 bases; junction bases not matched to a gene: 6. Germline lookup yields CDR1 LNHDA and CDR2 SQIVND (reference sequence). This CDR3 has 14 amino acids. The DNA for the CDR3 is TGTGCCAGTAGTCCGGGACAGGTGGTCTACGAGCAGTACTTC. Its protein product is CASSPGQVVYEQYF.